This T cell receptor beta chain was obtained from a study of shared clonotypes between healthy human individuals. Study-wide findings and caveats: The study generally estimated greater richness for naive than memory subsets. Around 4.7% of naive CD4 clonotypes were shared across several donors. Relative to clonotypes present in all four donors, those not shared had lower generation probabilities. It was anticipated that sequencing depth would influence how many clonotypes donors shared.

Assay used: immunoSEQ multiplex PCR; TCRdb lists only in-frame clones, some missing. The sample lists 2 million to 2.5 million clones, approximately 94% occurring once. On this clone itself: Its antigen is not known.

This CDR3 contains 16 residues. The germline V gene has CDR1 MNHEY and CDR2 SVGAGI. V trimming: 2 bases; J trimming: 7 bases; junction bases outside the gene matches: 7. The rearrangement links TRBV6-5 to TRBJ2-1, with 11 nucleotides matching TRBD2. This TCR came from a man in his late teens or twenties in good health. The sample comprised naive CD4+ T cells sorted from blood. Subset here: CD45RA+ positively selected. Written as DNA, the CDR3 is TGTGCCAGCAGTTACACTCCGGGACTAGCGGCAAATGAGCAGTTCTTC. It translates to CASSYTPGLAANEQFF.